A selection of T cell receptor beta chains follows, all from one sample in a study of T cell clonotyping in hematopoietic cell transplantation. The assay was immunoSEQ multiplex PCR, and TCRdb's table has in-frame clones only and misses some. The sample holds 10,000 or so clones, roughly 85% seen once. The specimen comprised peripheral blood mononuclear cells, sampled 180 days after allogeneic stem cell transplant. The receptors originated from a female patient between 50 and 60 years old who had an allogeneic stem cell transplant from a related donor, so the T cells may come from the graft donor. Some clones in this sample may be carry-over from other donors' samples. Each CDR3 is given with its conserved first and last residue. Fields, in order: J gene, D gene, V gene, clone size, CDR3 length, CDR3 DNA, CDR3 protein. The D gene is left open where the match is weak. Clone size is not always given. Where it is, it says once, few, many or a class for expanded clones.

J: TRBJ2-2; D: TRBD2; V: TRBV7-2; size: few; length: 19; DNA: TGTGCCAGCAGCTCCCAGCGGGGGGCGCTTTTGGGGAACACCGGGGAGCTGTTTTTT; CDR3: CASSSQRGALLGNTGELFF
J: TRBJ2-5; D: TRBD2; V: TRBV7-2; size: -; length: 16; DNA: TGTGCCAGCAGCTCCGGATTAGCGGGGGGGAAAGAGACCCAGTACTTC; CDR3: CASSSGLAGGKETQYF
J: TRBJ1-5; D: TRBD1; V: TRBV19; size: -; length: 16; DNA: TGTGCCAGTAGTACCCCACGGGACAGAATGTTCCAGCCCCAGCATTTT; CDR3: CASSTPRDRMFQPQHF
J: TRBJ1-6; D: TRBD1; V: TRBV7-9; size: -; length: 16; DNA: TGTGCCAGCAGCCGCCTGGGACAGGGAAATAGGTCACCCCTCCACTTT; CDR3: CASSRLGQGNRSPLHF
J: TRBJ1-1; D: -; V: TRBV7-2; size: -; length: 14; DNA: TGTGCCAGCAGCTTTCAGTCCGGGAACACTGAAGCTTTCTTT; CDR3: CASSFQSGNTEAFF
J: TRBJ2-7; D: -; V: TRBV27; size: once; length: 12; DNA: TGTGCCAGCACCGACAGACGGTACGAGCAGTACTTC; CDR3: CASTDRRYEQYF
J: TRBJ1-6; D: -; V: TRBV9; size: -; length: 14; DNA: TGTGCCAGCAGCACTGGACCAATCAATTCACCCCTCCACTTT; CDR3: CASSTGPINSPLHF
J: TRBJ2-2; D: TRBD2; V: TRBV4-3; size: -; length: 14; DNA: TGCGCCAGCATGTGGACTAGCGGGGGTGGGGAGCTGTTTTTT; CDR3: CASMWTSGGGELFF
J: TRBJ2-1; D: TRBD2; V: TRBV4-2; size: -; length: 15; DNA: TGTGCCAGCAGCCAGCGCGGGGGGGGACACAATGAGCAGTTCTTC; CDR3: CASSQRGGGHNEQFF
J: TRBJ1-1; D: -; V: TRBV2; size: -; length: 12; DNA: TGTGCCAGTCAGAAGATGAACACTGAAGCTTTCTTT; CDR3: CASQKMNTEAFF
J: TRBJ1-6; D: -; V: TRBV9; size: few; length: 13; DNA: TGTGCCAGCAGCGTAGTAACCGATTCACCCCTCCACTTT; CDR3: CASSVVTDSPLHF
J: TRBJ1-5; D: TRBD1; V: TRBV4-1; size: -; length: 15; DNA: TGCGCCAGCAGCCATCGGACAGGGTTCAATCAGCCCCAGCATTTT; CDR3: CASSHRTGFNQPQHF
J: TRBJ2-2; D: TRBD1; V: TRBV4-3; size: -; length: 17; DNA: TGCGCCAGCAGCCTATCCCCGGGACAGGGGAACACCGGGGAGCTGTTTTTT; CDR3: CASSLSPGQGNTGELFF
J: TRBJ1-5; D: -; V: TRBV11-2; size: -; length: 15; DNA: TGTGCCAGCAGCTTAGGGGGGGCGGTGGGTCAGCCCCAGCATTTT; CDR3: CASSLGGAVGQPQHF
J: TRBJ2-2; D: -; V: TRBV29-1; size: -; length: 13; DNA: TGCAGCGTCTCACAGACGAACACCGGGGAGCTGTTTTTT; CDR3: CSVSQTNTGELFF
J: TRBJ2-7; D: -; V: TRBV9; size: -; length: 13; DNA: TGTGCCAGCAGCAGTCGACAGTCCAGCGAGCAGTACTTC; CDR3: CASSSRQSSEQYF
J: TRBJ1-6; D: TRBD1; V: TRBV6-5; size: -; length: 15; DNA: TGTGCCAGCAGTCTACTGGGGACAGCCAATTCACCCCTCCACTTT; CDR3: CASSLLGTANSPLHF
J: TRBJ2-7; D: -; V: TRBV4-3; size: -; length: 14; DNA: TGCGCCAGCAGCCAAGATCAGGAGGTAAACGAGCAGTACTTC; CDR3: CASSQDQEVNEQYF
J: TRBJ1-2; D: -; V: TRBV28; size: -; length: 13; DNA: TGTGCCAGCAGCCCGGGGGGCGGGAAGGGCTACACCTTC; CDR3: CASSPGGGKGYTF
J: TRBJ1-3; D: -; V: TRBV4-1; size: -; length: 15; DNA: TGCGCCAGCAGCCAAGACGGGCAGGGGACGAACACCATATATTTT; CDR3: CASSQDGQGTNTIYF
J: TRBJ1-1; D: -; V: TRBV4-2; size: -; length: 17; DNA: TGTGCCAGCAGCCAAGATACGAGGGGATACGGGAACACTGAAGCTTTCTTT; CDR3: CASSQDTRGYGNTEAFF
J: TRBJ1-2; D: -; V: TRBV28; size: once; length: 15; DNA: TGTGCCAGCAGTTTAACCGGCCGCTCTAACTATGGCTACACCTTC; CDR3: CASSLTGRSNYGYTF
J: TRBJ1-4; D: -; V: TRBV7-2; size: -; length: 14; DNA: TGTGCCAGCAGCTTAGAACCCTCTGCGGAAAAACTGTTTTTT; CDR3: CASSLEPSAEKLFF
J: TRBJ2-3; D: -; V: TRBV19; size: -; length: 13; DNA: TGTGCCAGTAGTATAAAACTCACAGATACGCAGTATTTT; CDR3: CASSIKLTDTQYF
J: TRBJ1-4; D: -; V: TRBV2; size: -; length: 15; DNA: TGTGCCAGCAGTGAAGCGGACATTCTTAATGAAAAACTGTTTTTT; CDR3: CASSEADILNEKLFF
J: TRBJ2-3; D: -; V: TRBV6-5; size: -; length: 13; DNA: TGTGCCAGCAGCATAGGTCTAACAGATACGCAGTATTTT; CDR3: CASSIGLTDTQYF
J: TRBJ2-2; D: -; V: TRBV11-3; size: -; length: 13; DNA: TGTGCCAGCAGCTTAAGGGGCACCGGGGAGCTGTTTTTT; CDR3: CASSLRGTGELFF
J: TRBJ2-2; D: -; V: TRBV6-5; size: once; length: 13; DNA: TGTGCCAGCAGTTACCCTAGAACCGGGGAGCTGTTTTTT; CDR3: CASSYPRTGELFF
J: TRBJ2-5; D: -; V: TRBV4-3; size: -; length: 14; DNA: TGCGCCAGCAGCCAAGGTGACATACCTGAGACCCAGTACTTC; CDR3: CASSQGDIPETQYF
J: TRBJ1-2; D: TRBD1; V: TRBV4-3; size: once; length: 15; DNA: TGCGCCAGCAGCCGACAAACAGGGGTGCCGAGTGGCTACACCTTC; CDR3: CASSRQTGVPSGYTF
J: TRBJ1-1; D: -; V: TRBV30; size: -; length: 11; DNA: TGTGCCTGGAGTGTATTTGATGAAGCTTTCTTT; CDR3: CAWSVFDEAFF
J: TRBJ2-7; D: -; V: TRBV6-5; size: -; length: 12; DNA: TGTGCCAGCAGTAACCCGGACGGGGAAGCCGGCTTC; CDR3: CASSNPDGEAGF
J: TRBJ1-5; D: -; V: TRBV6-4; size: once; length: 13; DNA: TGTGCCAGCAGCGCGTCAGAGGATCAGCCCCAGCATTTT; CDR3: CASSASEDQPQHF
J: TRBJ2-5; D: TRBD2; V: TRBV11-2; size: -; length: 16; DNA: TGTGCCAGCAGCCTACCCTCTAGCGGGTCGGCAGAGACCCAGTACTTC; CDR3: CASSLPSSGSAETQYF
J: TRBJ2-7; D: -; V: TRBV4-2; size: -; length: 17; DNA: TGTGCCAGCAGCCAACCCCCCGCGCAAAGGAGCTCCTACGAGCAGTACTTC; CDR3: CASSQPPAQRSSYEQYF
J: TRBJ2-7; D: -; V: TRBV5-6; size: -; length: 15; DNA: TGTGCCAGCAGCCAAGGAAGGAAAGGCTCCTACGAGCAGTACTTC; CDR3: CASSQGRKGSYEQYF
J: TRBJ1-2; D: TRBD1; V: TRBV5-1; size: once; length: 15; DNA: TGCGCCAGCAGCACCCAGCTTACAGGGGTTGATGGCTACACCTTC; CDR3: CASSTQLTGVDGYTF
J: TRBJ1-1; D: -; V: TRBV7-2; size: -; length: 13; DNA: TGTGCCAGCAGCTTTGACAGTCTCACTGAAGCTTTCTTT; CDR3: CASSFDSLTEAFF
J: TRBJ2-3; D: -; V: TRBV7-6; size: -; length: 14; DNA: TGTGCCAGCAGCTTTAACAGGAACACAGATACGCAGTATTTT; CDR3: CASSFNRNTDTQYF
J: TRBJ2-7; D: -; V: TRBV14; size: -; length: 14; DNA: TGTGCCAGCAGCTTACAAGGTGCATCCTACGAGCAGTACTTC; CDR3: CASSLQGASYEQYF
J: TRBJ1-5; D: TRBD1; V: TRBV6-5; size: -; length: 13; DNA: TGTGCCAGCAGTCAAGACAGGGGTCAGCCCCAGCATTTT; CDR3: CASSQDRGQPQHF
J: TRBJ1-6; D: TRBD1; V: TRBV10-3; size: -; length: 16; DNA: TGTGCCATCAATCCGGGACAGGGGGCAAAGAATTCACCCCTCCACTTT; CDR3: CAINPGQGAKNSPLHF
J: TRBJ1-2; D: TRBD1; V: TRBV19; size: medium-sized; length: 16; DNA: TGTGCCAGTAGTATTCAACAGGGGATCCCCAACTATGGCTACACCTTC; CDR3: CASSIQQGIPNYGYTF
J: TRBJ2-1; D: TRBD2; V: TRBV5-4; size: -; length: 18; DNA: TGTGCCAGCAGCTCCCGCTCCGGGACTAGCGAGTCCTACAATGAGCAGTTCTTC; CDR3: CASSSRSGTSESYNEQFF
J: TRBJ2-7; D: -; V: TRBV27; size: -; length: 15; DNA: TGTGCCAGCAGTTTAGACCTGGACCCCTCCTACGAGCAGTACTTC; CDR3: CASSLDLDPSYEQYF
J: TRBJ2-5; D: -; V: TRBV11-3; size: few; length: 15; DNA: TGTGCCAGCAGCTCCCAGCAGGGGAGAATAGAGACCCAGTACTTC; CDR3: CASSSQQGRIETQYF
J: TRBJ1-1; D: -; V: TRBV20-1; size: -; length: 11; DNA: TGCAGTGCTCCCTATAACACTGAAGCTTTCTTT; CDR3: CSAPYNTEAFF
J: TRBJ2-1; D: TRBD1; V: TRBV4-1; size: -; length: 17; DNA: TGCGCCAGCAGCCAAGGGCTAAGCCGGGACAGGGGTGGGGAGCAGTTCTTC; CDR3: CASSQGLSRDRGGEQFF
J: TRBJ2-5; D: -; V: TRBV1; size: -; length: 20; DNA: TGCACCAGCAGCCAAGTTGGCCAGACCCGAGGGGGCCTTAATTTTGAGACCCAGTACTTC; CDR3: CTSSQVGQTRGGLNFETQYF
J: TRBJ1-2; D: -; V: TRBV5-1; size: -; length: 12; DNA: TGCGCCAGCAGCCCGGGAAGTGGAGTATACACCTTC; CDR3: CASSPGSGVYTF
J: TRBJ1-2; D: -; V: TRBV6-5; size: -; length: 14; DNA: TGTGCCAGCAGTTACGGGGCGGGGAGCTATGGCTACACCTTC; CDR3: CASSYGAGSYGYTF
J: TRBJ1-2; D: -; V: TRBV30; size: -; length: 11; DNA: TGTGCCTGGACCCCCCCGGGGGGCTACACCTTC; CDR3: CAWTPPGGYTF
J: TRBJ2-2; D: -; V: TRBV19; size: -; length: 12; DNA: TGTGCCAGTAGTATAGTGGCCGGGGAGCTGTTTTTT; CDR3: CASSIVAGELFF
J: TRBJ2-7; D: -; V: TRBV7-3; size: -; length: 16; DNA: TGTGCCAGCAGCTTAGGGGCGCTAATACCGATTTACGAGCAGTACTTC; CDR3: CASSLGALIPIYEQYF
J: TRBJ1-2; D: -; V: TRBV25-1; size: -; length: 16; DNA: TGTGCCAGCAGTGACCCCCTGGGAGGACGGGACTATGGCTACACCTTC; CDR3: CASSDPLGGRDYGYTF
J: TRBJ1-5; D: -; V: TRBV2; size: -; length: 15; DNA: TGTGCCAGCAAGGGACTTCTCGATAGCAATCAGCCCCAGCATTTT; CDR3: CASKGLLDSNQPQHF
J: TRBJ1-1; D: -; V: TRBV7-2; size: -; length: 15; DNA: TGTGCCAGCAGCTTAGGACAGCTCATGAACACTGAAGCTTTCTTT; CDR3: CASSLGQLMNTEAFF
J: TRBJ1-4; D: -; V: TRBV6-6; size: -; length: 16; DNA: TGTGCCAGCAGTTACCCCGCGGCAGGCGGGAATGAAAAACTGTTTTTT; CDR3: CASSYPAAGGNEKLFF
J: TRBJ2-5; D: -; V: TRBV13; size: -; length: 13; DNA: TGTGCCAGCAGCCGACAGGAGGAAGAGACCCAGTACTTC; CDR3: CASSRQEEETQYF